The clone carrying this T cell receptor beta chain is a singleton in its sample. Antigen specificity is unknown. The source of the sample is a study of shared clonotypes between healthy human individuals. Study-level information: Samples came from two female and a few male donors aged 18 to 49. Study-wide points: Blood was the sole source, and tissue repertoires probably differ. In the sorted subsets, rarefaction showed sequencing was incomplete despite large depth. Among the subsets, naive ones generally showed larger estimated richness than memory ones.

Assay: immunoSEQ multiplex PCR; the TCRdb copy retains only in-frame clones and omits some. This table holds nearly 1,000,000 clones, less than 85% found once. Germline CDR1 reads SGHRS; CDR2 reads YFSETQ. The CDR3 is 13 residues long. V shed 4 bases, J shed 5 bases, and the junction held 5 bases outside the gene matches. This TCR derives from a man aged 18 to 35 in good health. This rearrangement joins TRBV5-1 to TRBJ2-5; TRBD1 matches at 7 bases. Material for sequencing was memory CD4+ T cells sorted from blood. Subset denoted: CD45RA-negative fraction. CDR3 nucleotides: TGCGCCAGCAGCCCTACAGGGGCGGAGACCCAGTACTTC. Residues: CASSPTGAETQYF.